This TCR beta chain was recorded in a study of blood T cell repertoires in COVID-19. Study information: Samples taken during acute and convalescent COVID-19 were collected in the United States, Italy and Spain.

The ends lost 7 bases at V and 6 bases at J; junction bases unmatched: 14. This CDR3 has 16 amino acids. CDR1 KGHSH and CDR2 LQKENI come from the germline V gene. Profiling relied on immunoSEQ multiplex PCR, and the TCRdb table lists in-frame clones only, not all of them. Found here are approximately 85,000 clones, around 89% of them singletons; the top ten hold 4.3%. This clone was detected a few times. The TCR originated in a woman of 80 years or more with active or convalescent COVID-19. V gene TRBV18 combines with J gene TRBJ1-2; 10 bases align to TRBD1. Sequencing was performed on peripheral blood. The CDR3 region is CASFPGQGNIRDGYTF. The DNA for the CDR3 is TGTGCCAGCTTTCCGGGACAGGGGAACATCAGGGATGGCTACACCTTC. Full variable domain (rest looked up from reference TRBV18 and TRBJ1-2): NAGVMQNPRHLVRRRGQEARLRCSPMKGHSHVYWYRQLPEEGLKFMVYLQKENIIDESGMPKERFSAEFPKEGPSILRIQQVVRGDSAAYFCASFPGQGNIRDGYTFGSGTRLTVV.